This T cell receptor (beta chain) was observed in a study of shared clonotypes between healthy human individuals. Comments on this clone: As yet, its antigen is unknown.

Replicate PCRs for sorted subsets used around 200 ng DNA; this equaled 25,000 to 35,000 T cell genomes. Clones were sequenced by immunoSEQ multiplex PCR, and TCRdb holds only the in-frame ones, with some missing. The sample lists about 1,800,000 clones, about 94% occurring once. Study conclusions and caveats: Shared across a handful of donors were around 5% of the naive CD4 clonotypes. Sampling was confined to blood; repertoires within tissues likely differ.

Naive CD8 cells were CD45RO-negative, positively selected for CCR7, excluding terminally differentiated effector memory CD45RA+ cells. Donors, without exception, were Caucasian adults residing in Nashville, Tennessee. Unmatched junction bases numbered 2, after V lost 5 bases and J lost 4 bases. The germline V gene has CDR1 MNHNS and CDR2 SASEGT. CDR3 length equals 15 residues. The receptor comes from a man younger than 35 in good health. The rearrangement uses TRBV6-1 and TRBJ2-1; 13 bases are a match to TRBD2. The sample was naive CD8+ T cells sorted from blood. CDR3 amino acids: CASSKLAGGYNEQFF. The CDR3 DNA follows: TGTGCCAGCAGTAAACTAGCGGGGGGGTACAATGAGCAGTTCTTC.